This TCR beta chain appears in the sequencing data of a study of shared clonotypes between healthy human individuals. Germline CDR1 is SNHLY and CDR2 is FYNNEI. The CDR3 has 12 amino acids. V shed 7 bases and J 5 bases; nucleotides not matched to a gene: 3. Using immunoSEQ multiplex PCR, the repertoire was profiled, and TCRdb retains in-frame clones only, with some absent. The sample has 2 million to 2.5 million clones; roughly 94% are singletons. In the case of this clone: Its antigen is not known. Within the sample, other DNA sequences also encode this same CDR3.

Both subsets, CD45RA+ naive and CD45RA-negative memory, were split from the CD4+ cells. Study-wide results and limits: Shared clonotypes across all four donors exceeded non-shared ones in generation probability. Larger richness was generally estimated for naive than memory subsets.

The clonotype originates from a man aged 18 to 30 in good health. The chain recombines TRBV2 with TRBJ2-5; TRBD1 matches 8 bases. The specimen was naive CD4+ T cells sorted from blood. Subset specified: CD45RA+ positively selected. CDR3 bases: TGTGCCAGCAAAGGACAGGGCGAGACCCAGTACTTC. Its translation is CASKGQGETQYF.